This TCR beta chain was sequenced for a study of cytomegalovirus exposure and HLA in healthy donors. Study findings and constraints: TCR clusters originating in the first cohort tended to co-occur in the 110 or so validation repertoires, according to a later analysis. Listed as cytomegalovirus-associated were roughly 180 TCR beta chains.

The protocol was immunoSEQ multiplex PCR, while the TCRdb copy is restricted to in-frame clones and leaves out a portion. In the table there are 60,000 or so clones, about 91% of which are singletons. This CDR3 spans 16 amino acids. The germline gives CDR1 MNHEY, CDR2 SVGAGI. Losses at the gene ends were 4 bases for V and 3 bases for J; bases not matched to a gene: 8. This clone was recorded only once. What it binds is unknown. This TCR derives from a woman aged 18-29 years in good health and CMV-seronegative. This chain joins TRBV6-5 and TRBJ2-3; 9 positions agree with TRBD2. The sample comprised PBMCs. The CDR3 nucleotides are TGTGCCAGCAGTTTTTCTTCCGGACTAGCGACAGATACGCAGTATTTT. It translates to CASSFSSGLATDTQYF.